This record looks at one TCR beta chain sequence and its context. Its antigen remains unidentified. The record has no base qualities; no much larger clone is one base away. The library relied on RT-PCR. Sequencing relied on an Illumina HiSeq 2500. The public reads were run again by TCRdb, first through fastp at Q25 and then through MiXCR, and only productive beta chains were kept. CDR3 protein sequences are deduplicated, and each keeps its most common genes and DNA. This sample comprises a few hundred thousand distinct CDR3 sequences, 21% of them detected only once. Of the sample, 10% is held by the ten largest clones. This sample stems from a study of response to subunit inactivated influenza vaccine (dated by TCRdb to between 2018 and 2020). Looking at the study overall: The study used deep quantitative T cell receptor repertoire profiling to track responses to a trivalent subunit inactivated influenza vaccine.

Overall study outcomes, separate from this receptor: The authors proposed that each seasonal influenza vaccination may bring in only a limited number of new T cells.

From the cysteine up to the phenylalanine, the CDR3 has a length of 15 residues. Of all the DNA, just the CDR3 is kept, 45 bases in frame from base 1. Trimming costs V 5 bases and J 5 bases, and their ends lie 16 bases apart. For CDR1 and CDR2, the germline V gene lists SGHTA and FQGTGA. The sequencing used PBMCs from blood, collected approximately 22 months after vaccination. Recombination linked TRBV7-3 to TRBJ2-1; the D segment could be TRBD2, given 6 matching bases. This sequence originates from a man aged 50 to 75 who received an inactivated influenza vaccine. Donor details come from another sample of the same person, matched by shared clones. This receptor carries the CDR3 CASSPGLLNNNEQFF. The DNA is as follows: TGTGCCAGCAGCCCCGGACTACTAAATAACAATGAGCAGTTCTTC.